Sequencing of this TCR beta chain was carried out in a study of T cells after yellow fever vaccination. MiXCR was run by TCRdb on the 5' RACE reads, yielding one entry per CDR3 protein. The sample has about 200,000 distinct CDR3 sequences; approximately 3% are singletons. Germline assignment: CDR1 SGHRS and CDR2 YFSETQ. V dropped 4 bases and J dropped 10 bases, with 15 bases sitting between them. The CDR3 extends over 14 amino acids. This specimen was CD4+ T cells sorted from PBMCs, taken 10 days after the yellow fever booster vaccination. This clonotype was obtained from a man aged 18 to 29 who received the YFV17D yellow fever vaccine. V gene TRBV5-1 combines with J gene TRBJ1-6; D gene ambiguous. CDR3 DNA: TGCGCCAGCAGCCCCCGGACGATGGAATCACCCCTCCACTTT. Its protein product is CASSPRTMESPLHF. The whole variable domain, remainder taken from reference TRBV5-1 and TRBJ1-6, is KAGVTQTPRYLIKTRGQQVTLSCSPISGHRSVSWYQQTPGQGLQFLFEYFSETQRNKGNFPGRFSGRQFSNSRSEMNVSTLELGDSALYLCASSPRTMESPLHFGNGTRLTVT.